The next 6 T cell receptor beta chains were all read from a single sample in a study of blood T cell repertoires in COVID-19. Sequenced by immunoSEQ multiplex PCR; TCRdb stores in-frame clones only, minus some. The repertoire consists of 150,000 to 200,000 clones, with around 90% occurring once and the leading ten covering approximately 8.1%. Sequencing was done on a sample of PBMCs or T cells enriched from blood (not recorded which). The source is a woman between 18 and 30 years old who had recovered from COVID-19.

V gene TRBV4-1 combines with J gene TRBJ2-7; TRBD2 is a possible D gene (5 bases). CDR1 is MGHRA, CDR2 YSYEKL, per germline. The CDR3 consists of 14 residues. V was cut by 4 bases and J by 2 bases, with 12 bases left in between. CDR3 sequence: CASSPFSGTYEQYF. The CDR3 nucleotides read TGCGCCAGCAGCCCCTTCTCGGGGACCTACGAGCAGTACTTC.

The chain uses TRBV2 and TRBJ1-4; 7 bases agree with TRBD1. The CDR3 consists of 15 residues. Germline V gene data show CDR1 as SNHLY and CDR2 as FYNNEI. V was clipped by 7 bases and J by 7 bases; unmatched bases: 12. CDR3 region: CASTKTGLISEKLFF. DNA of the CDR3: TGTGCCAGCACTAAGACAGGGCTTATTTCTGAAAAACTGTTTTTT.

The CDR3 nucleotides read TGTGCCAGCAGTGAGGGACAGATAAATGGCTACACCTTC. Translated, it gives CASSEGQINGYTF. The genes are TRBV6-2 or TRBV6-3 and TRBJ1-2; 7 positions match TRBD1. The V gene's germline CDR1 is MNHEY and CDR2 SVGEGT. The CDR3 covers 13 residues. V was pared by 5 bases and J by 6 bases, with 6 bases of the junction left unmatched.

This rearrangement joins TRBV29-1 to TRBJ1-1; D is perhaps TRBD1 (5 bases). The germline V gene has CDR1 SQVTM and CDR2 ANQGSEA. The V and J ends lost 2 bases and 5 bases respectively, with 18 bases between them. The CDR3 has 15 amino acids. Here the CDR3 DNA reads TGCAGCGTTGAAATCTGGGGCGCGTTAGGGACTGAAGCTTTCTTT. This translates into CSVEIWGALGTEAFF. Looking up the rest from reference TRBV29-1 and TRBJ1-1 gives the full variable domain: SAVISQKPSRDICQRGTSLTIQCQVDSQVTMMFWYRQQPGQSLTLIATANQGSEATYESGFVIDKFPISRPNLTFSTLTVSNMSPEDSSIYLCSVEIWGALGTEAFFGQGTRLTVV.

This clone was seen just once. Here the CDR3 DNA reads TGTGCCAGCAGTTTAGGGACAGCCGATACGCAGTATTTT. It specifies CASSLGTADTQYF. The J gene is TRBJ2-3, the V gene TRBV27; 7 nucleotides line up with TRBD1. V trimming: 2 bases; J trimming: 6 bases; junction bases outside the gene matches: 2. CDR1 and CDR2 (germline): MNHEY, SMNVEV (reference sequence). This CDR3 is 13 amino acids long.

This chain links TRBV5-1 with TRBJ1-6, with no clear D. CDR3 length: 14 amino acids. CDR1 is SGHRS, CDR2 YFSETQ, per germline. The V and J ends lost 2 bases and 8 bases respectively, with 11 bases between them. The CDR3 protein is CASSFGDSDSPLHF. CDR3 nucleotide sequence: TGCGCCAGCAGCTTCGGGGATTCCGATTCACCCCTCCACTTT.